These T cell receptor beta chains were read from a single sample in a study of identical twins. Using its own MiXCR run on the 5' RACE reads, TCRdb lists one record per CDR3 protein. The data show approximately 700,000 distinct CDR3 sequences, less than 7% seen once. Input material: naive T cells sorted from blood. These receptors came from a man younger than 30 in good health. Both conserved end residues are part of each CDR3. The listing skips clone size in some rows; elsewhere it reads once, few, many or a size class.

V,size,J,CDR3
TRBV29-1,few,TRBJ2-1,CSVNPSGVYNEQFF
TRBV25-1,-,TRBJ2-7,CASRSNRDPYEQYF
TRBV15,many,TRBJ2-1,CATSGGQIYNEQFF
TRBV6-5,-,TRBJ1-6,CASSYLPRSYNSPLHF
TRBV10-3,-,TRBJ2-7,CAISRQGASDEQYF
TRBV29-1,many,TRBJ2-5,CSVPILAGAETQYF
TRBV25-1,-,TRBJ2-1,CASGGTGLAGPGEQFF
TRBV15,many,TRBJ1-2,CATSRRQGPANGYTF
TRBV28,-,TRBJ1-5,CASSFRERPNQPQHF
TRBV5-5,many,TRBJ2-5,CASSLGQTNLYQETQYF
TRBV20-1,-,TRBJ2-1,CSALGLAGANEQFF
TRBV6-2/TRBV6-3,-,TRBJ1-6,CASSLYGLMGGSRDNSPLHF
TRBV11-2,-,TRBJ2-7,CASSLVAASYGQYF
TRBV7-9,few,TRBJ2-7,CASTEAGAAGEQYF
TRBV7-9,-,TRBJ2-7,CASSSSAGGIDEQYF
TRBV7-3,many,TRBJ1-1,CASSLVPGQGAGTEAFF
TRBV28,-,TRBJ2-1,CASSSPTSGSVNEQFF
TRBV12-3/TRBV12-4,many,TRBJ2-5,CASSFSSAGEYQETQYF
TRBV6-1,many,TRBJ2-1,CASSGAGTGENEQFF
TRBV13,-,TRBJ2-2,CASSFISGAGGGANTGELFF
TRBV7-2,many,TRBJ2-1,CASSSSGRNEQFF
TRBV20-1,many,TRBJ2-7,CSAREREGQYF
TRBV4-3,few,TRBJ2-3,CASSPDGLLGTDTQYF
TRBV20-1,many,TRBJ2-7,CSAPRGYEQYF
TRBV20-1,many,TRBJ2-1,CSAIIRDSPRGSYNEQFF
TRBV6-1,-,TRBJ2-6,CASSQQGGISGANVLTF
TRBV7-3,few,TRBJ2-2,CASSPSAGKEDGELFF
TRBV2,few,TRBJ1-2,CANPRGYGYTF
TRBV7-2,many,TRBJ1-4,CASSLGAEYNEKLFF
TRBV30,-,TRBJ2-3,CAWMRSTRSDTQYF
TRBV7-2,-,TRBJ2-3,CASKISGRGADTQYF
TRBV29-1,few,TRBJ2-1,CSVSPGTSGAREQFF
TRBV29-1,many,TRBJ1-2,CSVRGVLGNYGYTF
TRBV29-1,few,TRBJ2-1,CSVERGIGSNEQFF
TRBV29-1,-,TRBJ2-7,CSVGLGLAGAWYEQYF
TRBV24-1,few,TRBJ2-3,CATRETGGLTDTQYF
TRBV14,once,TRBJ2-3,CASSQMGREVPYF
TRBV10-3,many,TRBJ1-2,CAISDSGRYTF
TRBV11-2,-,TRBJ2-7,CASGRTMTAYEQYF
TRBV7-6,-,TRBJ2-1,CASSLVSFGGNEQFF
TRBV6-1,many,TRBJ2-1,CASSPRLAGGNEQFF
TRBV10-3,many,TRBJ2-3,CAISESLVDTQYF
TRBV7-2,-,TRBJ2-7,CASSFRPRTSSYEQYF
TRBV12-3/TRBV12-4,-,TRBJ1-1,CASSSRTGNTEAFF
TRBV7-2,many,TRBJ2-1,CATSYGYNEQFF
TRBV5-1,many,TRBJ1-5,CASSSGVDQPQHF
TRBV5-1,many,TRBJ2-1,CASSLSTSGSGREQFF
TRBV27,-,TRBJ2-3,CASSLTVGITDTQYF
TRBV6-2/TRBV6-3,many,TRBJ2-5,CASTITSGRALVAETQYF
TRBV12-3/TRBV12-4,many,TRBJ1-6,CASSLGGGVRGSPLHF
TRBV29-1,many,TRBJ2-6,CSVVGPGANVLTF
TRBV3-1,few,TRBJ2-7,CASSQPAGGTYEQYF